This T cell receptor beta chain comes out of a study of blood T cell repertoires in COVID-19. In the study overall: Donors in the United States, Italy and Spain gave samples during acute or convalescent COVID-19. T cells, B-cell-depleted T cells, or PBMCs provided the cDNA or gDNA that served as material.

This CDR3 region has 14 residues. The V end was cut by 3 bases, the J end by 5 bases, with 14 bases between. Germline-derived CDR1 and CDR2 are ENHRY and SYGVKD. Data came from immunoSEQ multiplex PCR; TCRdb stores just in-frame clones and leaves some out. In the table there are 45,000 to 55,000 clones, 84% of which are singletons. The sequenced material came from peripheral blood. The chain joins TRBV10-3 to TRBJ2-7, with D possibly TRBD1 on 5 matching bases. This clonotype was sampled from a middle-aged man with acute or convalescent COVID-19. The CDR3 sequence is CAISEQDGRNEQYF. The CDR3 coding sequence is TGTGCCATCAGTGAACAGGACGGACGGAACGAGCAGTACTTC.